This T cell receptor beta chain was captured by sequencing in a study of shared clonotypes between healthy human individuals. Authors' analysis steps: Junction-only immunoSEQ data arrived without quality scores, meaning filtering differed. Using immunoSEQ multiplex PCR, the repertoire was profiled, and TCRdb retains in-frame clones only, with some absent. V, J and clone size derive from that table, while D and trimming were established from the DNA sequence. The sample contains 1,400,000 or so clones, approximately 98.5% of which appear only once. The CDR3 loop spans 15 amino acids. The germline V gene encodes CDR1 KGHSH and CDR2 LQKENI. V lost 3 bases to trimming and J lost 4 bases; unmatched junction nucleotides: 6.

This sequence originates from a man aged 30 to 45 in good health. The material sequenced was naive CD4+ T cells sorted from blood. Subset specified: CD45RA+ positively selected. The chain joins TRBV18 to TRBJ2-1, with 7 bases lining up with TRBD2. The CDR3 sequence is CASSPGGFGYNEQFF. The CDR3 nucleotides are TGTGCCAGCTCACCCGGGGGGTTTGGTTACAATGAGCAGTTCTTC.